One and the same sample provided the 26 T cell receptor beta chains below, sequenced in a study of shared clonotypes between healthy human individuals. Naive CD8 cells lacked CD45RO and underwent positive selection for CCR7, leaving out terminally differentiated effector memory CD45RA+ cells. Assay used: immunoSEQ multiplex PCR; TCRdb lists only in-frame clones, some missing. Of some 2.1 million clones in the sample, around 96% were seen once. Source material: naive CD8+ T cells sorted from blood. Receptors were obtained from a young man in good health.

As concerns this clone: The junction and the germline gene differ at one end; a read error may be behind it. The V call is TRBV5-4, the J call TRBJ2-1, with TRBD2 as a possible D gene (7 bases). CDR1 is SGHNT and CDR2 is YYREEE in the germline V gene (reference sequence). CDR3 length: 12 amino acids. In DNA, the CDR3 is TGTGCCAGCAACCCCGGAGGGGGGGAAGGAATCTTC. It specifies CASNPGGGEGIF.

The chain carries TRBV5-6 and TRBJ2-7, with a possible D match to TRBD1 (6 bases). This CDR3 has 12 amino acids. The ends were cut back, 4 bases at V and 5 bases at J, with 10 bases in the middle. Germline loops: CDR1 SGHDT, CDR2 YYEEEE. CDR3 coding DNA: TGTGCCAGCAGCCTACAGGGACACGAGCAGTACTTC. Protein product: CASSLQGHEQYF.

The chain couples TRBV30 to TRBJ2-7, with D possibly called TRBD1 or TRBD2 (5 bases each). This CDR3 spans 14 amino acids. V was clipped by 1 base and J by 2 bases, with 12 bases between them. Germline V gene data show CDR1 as GTSNPN and CDR2 as SVGIG (reference sequence). In DNA, the CDR3 is TGTGCCTGGAGTGCCGGGGCCGGGCCCTACGAGCAGTACTTC. Its protein is CAWSAGAGPYEQYF. The full variable domain, rest sourced from reference TRBV30 and TRBJ2-7, is SQTIHQWPATLVQPVGSPLSLECTVEGTSNPNLYWYRQAAGRGLQLLFYSVGIGQISSEVPQNLSASRPQDRQFILSSKKLLLSDSGFYLCAWSAGAGPYEQYFGPGTRLTVT.

CDR3 protein: CASGPGGFPYEQYF. The CDR3 nucleotides read TGTGCCAGCGGGCCAGGAGGGTTTCCCTACGAGCAGTACTTC. The chain carries TRBV2 and TRBJ2-7; a weak D match, TRBD2 (6 bases). The germline V and J ends were trimmed by 8 bases and 2 bases, with 16 bases remaining between them. The germline V gene has CDR1 SNHLY and CDR2 FYNNEI. This CDR3 is built from 14 residues.

The chain carries TRBV7-9 and TRBJ2-5; D is ambiguous. V was shortened by 3 bases and J by 1 base, with 9 bases between the two germline ends. Germline values: CDR1 SEHNR, CDR2 FQNEAQ (reference sequence). CDR3 length: 14 amino acids. CDR3 coding DNA: TGTGCCAGCAGCTTTATCACCTTCCAAGAGACCCAGTACTTC. It encodes CASSFITFQETQYF. Together with reference TRBV7-9 and TRBJ2-5, the CDR3 gives the full variable domain: DTGVSQNPRHKITKRGQNVTFRCDPISEHNRLYWYRQTLGQGPEFLTYFQNEAQLEKSRLLSDRFSAERPKGSFSTLEIQRTEQGDSAMYLCASSFITFQETQYFGPGTRLLVL.

This clone has a single count. The chain has TRBV6-1 and TRBJ2-7; D is unresolved. CDR3 length: 13 amino acids. Germline CDR1 and CDR2: MNHNS and SASEGT. V shed 4 bases and J shed 7 bases, with 14 bases lying between them. The CDR3 protein is CASSAGIQGEQYF. The CDR3 DNA follows: TGTGCCAGCAGTGCAGGCATTCAAGGGGAGCAGTACTTC.

The rearrangement joins TRBV5-8 to TRBJ2-7; the D is unclear. The V and J ends lost 0 bases and 1 base respectively, with 11 bases between them. CDR3 length: 15 amino acids. Germline loops: CDR1 SGHTS, CDR2 YDEGEE. The CDR3 sequence: CASSLDEDTSYEQYF. CDR3 nucleotide sequence: TGTGCCAGCAGCTTGGACGAAGACACTTCCTACGAGCAGTACTTC.

The J gene is TRBJ1-1, the V gene TRBV7-2; TRBD1 matches at 7 bases. Germline CDR1 is SGHTA and CDR2 is FQGNSA. The V and J ends lost 1 base and 0 bases, in that order; junction bases with no gene match: 8. The CDR3 consists of 17 residues. The CDR3 region is CASSLGFRTGLNTEAFF. In nucleotides, the CDR3 is TGTGCCAGCAGCTTAGGATTTCGGACAGGTTTGAACACTGAAGCTTTCTTT.

The rearrangement links TRBV2 to TRBJ2-1; TRBD2 matches at 9 bases. J lost 8 bases, V lost 4 bases, and 9 bases had no gene match. The CDR3 has 15 residues. Germline CDR1 reads SNHLY; CDR2 reads FYNNEI. The CDR3 region is CASSARIAGVDEQFF. The CDR3 DNA is TGTGCCAGCAGTGCTCGGATAGCGGGAGTTGATGAGCAGTTCTTC. The full variable domain, in which reference TRBV2 and TRBJ2-1 provide the parts outside the CDR3, is EPEVTQTPSHQVTQMGQEVILRCVPISNHLYFYWYRQILGQKVEFLVSFYNNEISEKSEIFDDQFSVERPDGSNFTLKIRSTKLEDSAMYFCASSARIAGVDEQFFGPGTRLTVL.

This sequence joins TRBV6-1 and TRBJ1-1; possible D gene TRBD1, 6 bases. V was pared by 6 bases and J by 2 bases, with 19 bases between. Germline V lookup: CDR1 MNHNS, CDR2 SASEGT. This CDR3 has 16 residues. CDR3 nucleotide sequence: TGTGCCAGCAGGGAACAGGGATCTCCGAACAACACTGAAGCTTTCTTT. It codes for CASREQGSPNNTEAFF.

This chain links TRBV4-1 with TRBJ2-3; TRBD2 matches at 10 bases. There are 17 residues in the CDR3. V gave up 1 base and J gave up 3 bases; unmatched junction bases: 7. CDR1 is MGHRA, CDR2 YSYEKL, per germline. CDR3 bases: TGCGCCAGCAGCCAAGGAGCGGGGGGGAGACTTACAGATACGCAGTATTTT. It encodes CASSQGAGGRLTDTQYF.

This clone was counted once. The chain employs TRBV28 and TRBJ1-2, with D unresolved. This CDR3 comprises 13 residues. Germline loops: CDR1 MDHEN, CDR2 SYDVKM. Deletions cut 10 bases from V and 3 bases from J, with 15 bases between. For the CDR3, the DNA is TGTGCCAATATGAAGGACGGAGACTATGGCTACACCTTC. Its translation: CANMKDGDYGYTF.

The chain uses TRBV6-5 and TRBJ1-1; D gene ambiguous. This CDR3 is 14 amino acids long. V lost 2 bases, J lost 2 bases, and 9 bases lay in between. Per germline, CDR1 MNHEY and CDR2 SVGAGI. CDR3 DNA: TGTGCCAGCAGTTACACCGATCGAAACACTGAAGCTTTCTTT. Residues: CASSYTDRNTEAFF.

The chain employs TRBV5-5 and TRBJ1-1; D is undetermined. V was shortened by 4 bases and J by 4 bases, with 11 bases between the two germline ends. The CDR3 has 13 residues. The germline V gene has CDR1 SGHKS and CDR2 YYEKEE (reference sequence). In DNA, the CDR3 is TGTGCCAGCAGCCTAGGACGGATCACTGAAGCTTTCTTT. Amino acid sequence: CASSLGRITEAFF. Based on the CDR3 plus reference TRBV5-5 and TRBJ1-1, the full variable domain is DAGVTQSPTHLIKTRGQQVTLRCSPISGHKSVSWYQQVLGQGPQFIFQYYEKEERGRGNFPDRFSARQFPNYSSELNVNALLLGDSALYLCASSLGRITEAFFGQGTRLTVV.

This chain connects TRBV6-1 to TRBJ2-7, with a weak D call TRBD2 (5 bases). Germline loops: CDR1 MNHNS, CDR2 SASEGT. This CDR3 comprises 13 residues. The germline V and J ends were trimmed by 4 bases and 4 bases, with 11 bases remaining between them. This CDR3 reads CASSAGLRYEQYF. The CDR3 DNA sequence: TGTGCCAGCAGTGCCGGACTCCGATACGAGCAGTACTTC.

This chain links TRBV28 with TRBJ1-6, with a tentative D call TRBD1 (5 bases). This CDR3 has 15 amino acids. Deletions cut 2 bases from V and 5 bases from J, with 10 bases between. Per the germline V gene, CDR1 is MDHEN and CDR2 is SYDVKM. The CDR3 reads CASSLGTDNNSPLHF. The CDR3 DNA follows: TGTGCCAGCAGTTTAGGGACGGACAATAATTCACCCCTCCACTTT.

The chain couples TRBV5-4 to TRBJ2-5, with D hard to call. The ends were cut back, 1 base at V and 5 bases at J, with 9 bases in the middle. Germline V gives CDR1 SGHNT, CDR2 YYREEE (reference sequence). The CDR3 length is 13 residues. The DNA for the CDR3 is TGTGCCAGCAGCTTGCAGGCGCTGGAGACCCAGTACTTC. It encodes CASSLQALETQYF. Full variable domain (outside the CDR3, taken from reference TRBV5-4 and TRBJ2-5): ETGVTQSPTHLIKTRGQQVTLRCSSQSGHNTVSWYQQALGQGPQFIFQYYREEENGRGNFPPRFSGLQFPNYSSELNVNALELDDSALYLCASSLQALETQYFGPGTRLLVL.

The CDR3 coding sequence is TGTGCCAGCAGTTTTCTGGACAGGGCTAACGAGCAGTACTTC. Amino acids: CASSFLDRANEQYF. The chain uses TRBV27 and TRBJ2-7; the match to TRBD1 covers 8 bases. Unmatched junction bases numbered 6, after V lost 3 bases and J lost 5 bases. This CDR3 is built from 14 residues. Germline CDR1 is MNHEY and CDR2 is SMNVEV (reference sequence).

The chain couples TRBV6-5 to TRBJ2-2; maybe TRBD1 (6 bases). Trimming cost V 4 bases and J 0 bases, with 12 bases left between them. The CDR3 totals 16 residues. Germline CDR1 is MNHEY and CDR2 is SVGAGI. CDR3 nucleotide sequence: TGTGCCAGCAGTTCGGAGGACAGTTCGAACACCGGGGAGCTGTTTTTT. This codes for CASSSEDSSNTGELFF.

Remarks on this clone: In the same sample, other DNA sequences code for this CDR3. The rearrangement links TRBV6-5 to TRBJ2-1; no definite D call. CDR1 and CDR2 (germline): MNHEY, SVGAGI. The CDR3 has 13 residues. Trimming removed 0 bases at V and 6 bases at J, with 6 bases between. The CDR3 is CASSYSEGNEQFF. DNA of the CDR3: TGTGCCAGCAGTTACTCGGAAGGCAATGAGCAGTTCTTC.

V is TRBV9 and J is TRBJ2-1; tentative D call: TRBD2 (5 bases). CDR1 and CDR2 from the germline V gene are SGDLS and YYNGEE. V was clipped by 0 bases and J by 5 bases, with 18 bases between them. The CDR3 runs 17 residues. CDR3: CASSVGELVGADNEQFF. The CDR3 region has the DNA TGTGCCAGCAGCGTAGGCGAACTGGTGGGAGCAGACAATGAGCAGTTCTTC.

The chain carries TRBV27 and TRBJ2-1; 8 positions agree with TRBD2. With 3 bases clipped from V and 3 bases from J, the junction kept 16 bases outside the gene matches. The germline V gene has CDR1 MNHEY and CDR2 SMNVEV (reference sequence). This CDR3 has 19 residues. The CDR3 DNA reads as TGTGCCAGCAGTTTGGACGGGGCGGGGGGCCAGGAATTCTACAATGAGCAGTTCTTC. Its translation is CASSLDGAGGQEFYNEQFF.

The chain employs TRBV5-1 and TRBJ2-7, with D tentatively TRBD2 (5 bases). The germline CDR1 and CDR2 sequences are SGHRS and YFSETQ. This CDR3 is built from 13 residues. V shed 4 bases and J shed 2 bases, with 10 bases lying between them. The CDR3 sequence is CASSAGLTYEQYF. Written as DNA, the CDR3 is TGCGCCAGCAGCGCGGGCCTAACCTACGAGCAGTACTTC.

This chain joins TRBV28 and TRBJ2-5, with D perhaps assigned TRBD1 or TRBD2 (5 bases each). The CDR3 contains 14 residues. The V end was cut by 5 bases, the J end by 1 base, with 11 bases between. Germline V lookup: CDR1 MDHEN, CDR2 SYDVKM. CDR3 coding DNA: TGTGCCAGCAGTAGGGACGGAATCCAAGAGACCCAGTACTTC. This gives the protein CASSRDGIQETQYF.

Remarks on this clone: This same CDR3 is encoded by further DNA sequences in the sample. The chain carries TRBV7-2 and TRBJ2-1; either TRBD1 or TRBD2 may supply D (6 bases each). CDR3 length: 15 residues. Trimming stripped 1 base from V and 4 bases from J, with 11 bases between. Germline CDR1 and CDR2: SGHTA and FQGNSA. DNA of the CDR3: TGTGCCAGCAGCTTAGTCGGGGGCTCGTACAATGAGCAGTTCTTC. This codes for CASSLVGGSYNEQFF.

V is TRBV7-6 and J is TRBJ2-3; 8 nucleotides line up with TRBD2. The CDR3 extends over 14 amino acids. The V and J ends lost 4 bases and 4 bases, in that order; junction bases with no gene match: 4. Germline V gene data show CDR1 as SGHVS and CDR2 as FNYEAQ. The CDR3 DNA is TGTGCCAGCAGCTCTAGCGGGCGGGCAGATACGCAGTATTTT. This encodes CASSSSGRADTQYF.